Each of the 7 T cell receptor beta chains below was sequenced from the same sample in a study of blood T cells in healthy people across ages. It was with a sample-barcoded 5' primer and a J-beta primer mix that a second PCR of roughly 6 to 12 cycles was run. Via MiXCR, TCRdb re-called the 5' RACE reads, giving one row per CDR3 protein. The table records some 1.4 million distinct CDR3 sequences, 42% of them present only once. Sample: blood. Receptors originate from a woman under 30 in good health.

This clonotype was detected only a few times. The chain links TRBV3-1 to TRBJ2-4, with D possibly TRBD2 on 6 matching bases. The end of the DNA is better explained by TRBJ2-7, so the J call may be wrong. The germline gives CDR1 LGHDT, CDR2 YNNKEL (reference sequence). The CDR3 is made up of 13 amino acids. Here the CDR3 DNA reads TGTGCCAGCAGCCCTTCCGGGACTCACGAGCAGTACTTC. Protein sequence: CASSPSGTHEQYF.

This clonotype was detected a few times. The rearrangement joins TRBV29-1 to TRBJ2-7; no definite D call. The germline gives CDR1 SQVTM, CDR2 ANQGSEA. Between the trimmed V and J ends, which lost 5 bases and 8 bases, there was a span of 13 bases. CDR3 length: 11 residues. This chain's CDR3 is CSVQKAQQQYF. CDR3 DNA sequence: TGCAGCGTTCAAAAGGCGCAGCAGCAGTACTTC.

Comment on this clonotype: One end of the junction varies from germline; a read error may be responsible. The genes are TRBV6-5 and TRBJ2-1, with 13 bases that match TRBD2. Germline assignment: CDR1 MNHEY and CDR2 SVGAGI. The CDR3 is 15 residues long. The CDR3 DNA is TGTGCCGGCAGCCACACTAGCGGGGGGGCCGGTGAGCAGTTCTTC. It specifies CAGSHTSGGAGEQFF.

This clonotype was found a few times. The V and J genes are TRBV20-1 and TRBJ1-2; D remains unclear. Germline values: CDR1 DFQATT, CDR2 SNEGSKA (reference sequence). Trimming left V 8 bases short and J 2 bases short, with 9 bases between. There are 11 residues in the CDR3. The CDR3 region has the DNA TGCAGTCCCTTACAGAACTATGGCTACACCTTC. Translating it yields CSPLQNYGYTF.

This clonotype was counted a few times. The chain has TRBV28 and TRBJ1-2, with TRBD1 as a possible D gene (6 bases). CDR1 and CDR2 (germline): MDHEN, SYDVKM. The CDR3 runs to 14 residues. V dropped 6 bases and J dropped 6 bases, with 17 bases sitting between them. DNA of the CDR3: TGTGCCAGCAGGCCCGCCGACAGGTCCAATGGCTACACCTTC. Amino acids: CASRPADRSNGYTF.

In this sample, this clonotype turned up a few times. The rearrangement links TRBV4-1 to TRBJ2-1; 7 nucleotides line up with TRBD1. V gave up 5 bases and J gave up 3 bases; unmatched junction bases: 13. The germline V gene encodes CDR1 MGHRA and CDR2 YSYEKL. This CDR3 has 17 amino acids. The CDR3 loop reads CASSSQEAGGSYNEQFF. CDR3 bases: TGCGCCAGCAGCTCACAGGAGGCAGGGGGTAGCTACAATGAGCAGTTCTTC.

In the case of this clonotype: This clone may be a read error of a much larger clone one base away. V and J are TRBV7-8 and TRBJ2-2, with unresolved D. The CDR3 runs to 13 residues. CDR1 is SGHVS and CDR2 is FQNEAQ in the germline V gene. The V gene lost 1 base and the J gene lost 7 bases, with 7 bases spanning the gap. In DNA, the CDR3 is TGTGCCAGCAGCTTAGTAGGGATCGGGGAGCTGTTTTTT. As protein: CASSLVGIGELFF.